These 24 T cell receptor beta chains originate from one sample sequenced in a study of a mutant IDH1 vaccine in newly diagnosed glioma. These receptors' targets are unknown. The table came from immunoSEQ multiplex PCR; TCRdb's copy has only in-frame clones and leaves some out. This table has roughly 50,000 clones, over 75% appearing once. Time point: week 47, end of study. Doses consisted of 300 ug of mutant IDH1 20-mer peptide each, paired with topical imiquimod. Sequenced material: PBMCs, taken from a glioma patient whose treatment included an IDH1 peptide vaccine. These receptor sequences come from a woman aged 40 to 50 with glioma. Some clones in this sample may be carry-over from other donors' samples.

V and J are TRBV2 and TRBJ1-2; D may be TRBD1 (6 bases). CDR1 is SNHLY, CDR2 FYNNEI, per germline. The CDR3 totals 13 residues. Trimming took 6 bases from V and 2 from J, leaving 10 bases between them. CDR3 nucleotide sequence: TGTGCCAGCAGACCCGGACAGAACTATGGCTACACCTTC. Its translation: CASRPGQNYGYTF.

This chain joins TRBV4-3 and TRBJ1-2; no clear D gene. V was shortened by 2 bases and J by 4 bases, with 8 bases between the two germline ends. In germline, CDR1 is LGHNA, CDR2 YSLEER. The CDR3 extends over 13 amino acids. CDR3 DNA sequence: TGCGCCAGCAGCCAAACGGGGATCTATGGCTACACCTTC. It translates to CASSQTGIYGYTF.

The V gene is TRBV5-4, the J gene TRBJ1-2, with D hard to call. Germline V gives CDR1 SGHNT, CDR2 YYREEE (reference sequence). CDR3 size: 15 residues. Deletions cut 1 base from V and 3 bases from J, with 13 bases between. CDR3 in amino acids: CASSLFMWKDYGYTF. The CDR3 bases are TGTGCCAGCAGCTTGTTCATGTGGAAGGACTATGGCTACACCTTC.

As concerns this clone: The same CDR3 is also encoded by other DNA sequences in this sample. The chain uses TRBV5-4 and TRBJ2-7, with TRBD1 matching over 7 bases. V was pared by 4 bases and J by 5 bases, with 6 bases of the junction left unmatched. The CDR3 contains 13 residues. Germline values: CDR1 SGHNT, CDR2 YYREEE (reference sequence). CDR3 sequence (DNA): TGTGCCAGCAGCGGGGACAGAGCCCACGAGCAGTACTTC. Translation gives CASSGDRAHEQYF.

The V gene is TRBV5-1, the J gene TRBJ2-5; D is unresolved. The CDR3 runs 11 residues. Germline V lookup: CDR1 SGHRS, CDR2 YFSETQ. V was clipped by 4 bases and J by 2 bases, with 3 bases between them. CDR3 sequence: CASSVQETQYF. DNA of the CDR3: TGCGCCAGCAGCGTTCAAGAGACCCAGTACTTC.

The chain links TRBV2 to TRBJ2-3; 7 nucleotides line up with TRBD2. The V segment lost 7 bases and the J segment 6 bases; nucleotides outside the gene matches: 13. The germline V gene has CDR1 SNHLY and CDR2 FYNNEI. The CDR3 runs 15 residues. DNA of the CDR3: TGTGCCAGCAATCCTAGCGGCCTCCCTAGGGATACGCAGTATTTT. Its protein product is CASNPSGLPRDTQYF.

CDR3 DNA sequence: TGTGCCAGCAGCTTGGTACATACTAACTATGGCTACACCTTC. It specifies CASSLVHTNYGYTF. The chain joins TRBV5-6 to TRBJ1-2; D is unclear. Germline V gene lookup returns CDR1 SGHDT and CDR2 YYEEEE. The CDR3 spans 14 residues. Trimming pared 0 bases from V and 0 bases from J, leaving 6 bases between.

The chain recombines TRBV29-1 with TRBJ1-1, with 11 positions matching TRBD1. Losses at the gene ends were 1 base for V and 5 bases for J; bases not matched to a gene: 3. CDR1 and CDR2 (germline): SQVTM, ANQGSEA. This CDR3 has 14 amino acids. This CDR3 is CSVEAGTGGTEAFF. The CDR3 nucleotides are TGCAGCGTTGAAGCCGGGACAGGGGGGACTGAAGCTTTCTTT.

This clone has a handful of counts. The J gene is TRBJ1-5, the V gene TRBV15, with no clear D. Trimming cost V 3 bases and J 3 bases, with 12 bases left between them. Germline loops: CDR1 LNHNV, CDR2 YYDKDF (reference sequence). This CDR3 has 15 amino acids. Here the CDR3 reads CATSRSDGPNQPQHF. CDR3 in DNA: TGTGCCACCAGCAGGTCAGACGGACCCAATCAGCCCCAGCATTTT. Using reference TRBV15 and TRBJ1-5 for the parts outside the CDR3, the full variable domain is DAMVIQNPRYQVTQFGKPVTLSCSQTLNHNVMYWYQQKSSQAPKLLFHYYDKDFNNEADTPDNFQSRRPNTSFCFLDIRSPGLGDTAMYLCATSRSDGPNQPQHFGDGTRLSIL.

The chain recombines TRBV19 with TRBJ2-7; TRBD1 matches at 9 bases. This CDR3 comprises 14 residues. Germline V gene sequence: CDR1 LNHDA, CDR2 SQIVND (reference sequence). V gave up 4 bases and J gave up 5 bases; unmatched junction bases: 6. CDR3 DNA: TGTGCCAGTAGTACTCGGGACAGGGCCCACGAGCAGTACTTC. It is translated as CASSTRDRAHEQYF. The complete variable domain, with remaining parts taken from reference TRBV19 and TRBJ2-7, reads DGGITQSPKYLFRKEGQNVTLSCEQNLNHDAMYWYRQDPGQGLRLIYYSQIVNDFQKGDIAEGYSVSREKKESFPLTVTSAQKNPTAFYLCASSTRDRAHEQYFGPGTRLTVT.

The genes are TRBV10-2 and TRBJ2-7; no clear D gene. There are 12 residues in the CDR3. Germline V gene data show CDR1 as WSHSY and CDR2 as SAAADI. V gave up 2 bases and J gave up 9 bases, with 11 bases separating them. Written as DNA, the CDR3 is TGCGCCAGCAGTGAGGAGGAAACGGTGCAGTACTTC. Its protein product is CASSEEETVQYF.

The chain recombines TRBV19 with TRBJ1-1; D ambiguous. Trimming removed 5 bases at V and 1 base at J, with 8 bases between. Germline V lookup: CDR1 LNHDA, CDR2 SQIVND (reference sequence). This CDR3 contains 13 residues. CDR3 amino acids: CASSYTRNTEAFF. DNA of the CDR3: TGTGCCAGTAGTTATACAAGGAACACTGAAGCTTTCTTT.

The chain links TRBV27 to TRBJ2-7; TRBD2 agrees at 10 bases. The ends lost 3 bases at V and 4 bases at J; junction bases unmatched: 6. Germline lookup yields CDR1 MNHEY and CDR2 SMNVEV (reference sequence). The CDR3 runs 15 residues. The CDR3 DNA reads TGTGCCAGCAGTTTTTCCCTAGCGGGAGTGTACGAGCAGTACTTC. Protein: CASSFSLAGVYEQYF.

The chain couples TRBV7-2 to TRBJ2-7, with 8 bases lining up with TRBD1. Unmatched junction bases numbered 19, after V lost 2 bases and J lost 4 bases. Germline CDR1 and CDR2: SGHTA and FQGNSA. This CDR3 is 19 amino acids long. The CDR3 coding sequence is TGTGCCAGCAGCTTACGCCGTGTCCGGACAGGGCTTTACGAGTACGAGCAGTACTTC. Protein product: CASSLRRVRTGLYEYEQYF.

J is TRBJ2-2 and V is TRBV6-1; TRBD1 or TRBD2 may be the D gene (5 bases each). CDR3 size: 15 residues. The germline V gene has CDR1 MNHNS and CDR2 SASEGT. Trimming pared 6 bases from V and 4 bases from J, leaving 15 bases between. CDR3 in amino acids: CASSVYGTATGELFF. CDR3 coding DNA: TGTGCCAGCAGCGTATATGGGACGGCCACCGGGGAGCTGTTTTTT.

This chain uses TRBV15 with TRBJ1-2, with D unclear. This CDR3 is 15 amino acids long. The germline V gene encodes CDR1 LNHNV and CDR2 YYDKDF (reference sequence). V dropped 5 bases and J dropped 4 bases, with 17 bases sitting between them. The CDR3 DNA reads TGTGCCACCAGCGAGGGAGCGATTCTGGGCTATGGCTACACCTTC. Protein product: CATSEGAILGYGYTF.

This clone was counted only a few times. This chain uses TRBV5-6 with TRBJ2-2, with 10 bases identical to TRBD1. The J segment lost 5 bases and the V segment lost 5 bases, leaving 12 bases of the junction unmatched. The germline gives CDR1 SGHDT, CDR2 YYEEEE. The CDR3 consists of 17 residues. The CDR3: CASRHEDRGRFTGELFF. The CDR3, as DNA: TGTGCCAGCAGACACGAAGACAGGGGGCGCTTTACCGGGGAGCTGTTTTTT. The whole variable domain, remainder taken from reference TRBV5-6 and TRBJ2-2, is DAGVTQSPTHLIKTRGQQVTLRCSPKSGHDTVSWYQQALGQGPQFIFQYYEEEERQRGNFPDRFSGHQFPNYSSELNVNALLLGDSALYLCASRHEDRGRFTGELFFGEGSRLTVL.

This clone was seen a handful of times. The V call is TRBV15, the J call TRBJ1-6; 10 bases are a match to TRBD1. This CDR3 is 15 amino acids long. Trimming cost V 6 bases and J 5 bases; bases outside gene matches: 4. Germline V CDR1 and CDR2: LNHNV, YYDKDF (reference sequence). CDR3 residues: CATSPGQGNNSPLHF. The CDR3 nucleotides read TGTGCCACCAGTCCGGGACAGGGGAATAATTCACCCCTCCACTTT.

The CDR3 DNA is TGTGCCAGCAGTCAACAGGGGATGCAGCCCCAGCATTTT. This codes for CASSQQGMQPQHF. This chain joins TRBV25-1 and TRBJ1-5; 7 bases are a match to TRBD1. Per germline, CDR1 MGHDK and CDR2 SYGVNS. With V trimmed by 5 bases and J by 7 bases, 5 bases remained unmatched. CDR3 length: 13 residues.

The genes are TRBV2 and TRBJ2-1; 7 bases fit TRBD1. Germline-derived CDR1 and CDR2 are SNHLY and FYNNEI. This CDR3 spans 15 amino acids. V shed 6 bases, J shed 7 bases, and the junction held 12 bases outside the gene matches. CDR3 in amino acids: CASSLQGPGGNEQFF. In DNA, the CDR3 is TGTGCCAGCAGCCTACAGGGGCCGGGTGGTAATGAGCAGTTCTTC. The full variable domain, in which reference TRBV2 and TRBJ2-1 provide the parts outside the CDR3, is EPEVTQTPSHQVTQMGQEVILRCVPISNHLYFYWYRQILGQKVEFLVSFYNNEISEKSEIFDDQFSVERPDGSNFTLKIRSTKLEDSAMYFCASSLQGPGGNEQFFGPGTRLTVL.

The chain joins TRBV7-6 to TRBJ1-3, with 10 bases matching TRBD1. From germline, CDR1 is SGHVS and CDR2 FNYEAQ. V shed 5 bases, J shed 9 bases, and the junction held 10 bases outside the gene matches. The CDR3 loop spans 15 amino acids. DNA of the CDR3: TGTGCCAGCAGCCCCCGGGACAGGGGTTTTAGCACCATATATTTT. As protein: CASSPRDRGFSTIYF.

The rearrangement links TRBV5-1 to TRBJ2-2; 9 nucleotides match TRBD1. This CDR3 is 14 amino acids long. After removal of 3 bases from V and 6 bases from J, the junction contained 3 bases not matched to a gene. Per the germline V gene, CDR1 is SGHRS and CDR2 is YFSETQ. The CDR3 DNA reads as TGCGCCAGCAGCTCCGGACAGGGGTCCGGGGAGCTGTTTTTT. It translates to CASSSGQGSGELFF.

This chain uses TRBV9 with TRBJ1-1; maybe TRBD1 (6 bases). The CDR3 is 14 residues long. The germline V gene encodes CDR1 SGDLS and CDR2 YYNGEE. V shed 0 bases and J shed 2 bases, with 8 bases lying between them. CDR3 region: CASSVDRANTEAFF. CDR3 nucleotide sequence: TGTGCCAGCAGCGTAGACAGGGCCAACACTGAAGCTTTCTTT.

The J gene is TRBJ2-1, the V gene TRBV5-4, with a weak D call TRBD2 (5 bases). This CDR3 is built from 14 residues. Trimming took off 0 bases at V and 5 bases at J, with 9 bases between the two ends. Germline V gene data show CDR1 as SGHNT and CDR2 as YYREEE (reference sequence). The CDR3: CASSLGGGDNEQFF. The CDR3 bases are TGTGCCAGCAGCTTGGGTGGAGGTGACAATGAGCAGTTCTTC.